This paragraph covers one TCR beta chain sequence. One entry per CDR3 protein results from TCRdb running MiXCR on the PCR reads. The data contain fewer than 11,000 distinct CDR3 sequences, 27% of them seen just once; the ten biggest clones take up roughly 9.5%. This record belongs to a study of immune characterization of retroperitoneal liposarcoma. Germline assignment: CDR1 MNHNS and CDR2 SASEGT. The CDR3 totals 17 residues. With V trimmed by 4 bases and J by 4 bases, 11 bases remained unmatched. The sequencing sample was made of tumor tissue. This clonotype was obtained from a female donor with retroperitoneal liposarcoma. This chain uses TRBV6-1 with TRBJ1-3; 9 bases line up with TRBD1. For the CDR3, the DNA is TGTGCCAGCAGTGGGGGTTTGACAGGGGGAACGGGAAACACCATATATTTT. This codes for CASSGGLTGGTGNTIYF.